The source of this T cell receptor (beta chain) is a study of shared clonotypes between healthy human individuals. V lost 4 bases, J lost 0 bases, and 10 bases lay in between. Germline V lookup: CDR1 MNHEY, CDR2 SVGAGI. The CDR3 is made up of 16 amino acids. Note on this clone: Its target is unknown.

Here immunoSEQ multiplex PCR was the method, and the copy in TCRdb shows in-frame clones only, minus some. The sample carries 2 million to 3 million clones, around 94% recorded once. Whole-study results and caveats: Clonotype sharing across a few donors was observed for around 5% of naive CD4 clonotypes. Estimated richness was generally greater in naive than memory subsets. The authors sampled blood alone, and tissue repertoires likely differ. An anticipated effect of sequencing depth on clonotype sharing among donors was recognized.

The clonotype originates from a young man in good health. This sequence joins TRBV6-5 and TRBJ2-6; D is unclear. Sequencing used naive CD4+ T cells sorted from blood. Subset specified: CD45RA+ positively selected. The CDR3 nucleotides are TGTGCCAGCAGTTTCGATTGGGTCTCTGGGGCCAACGTCCTGACTTTC. It encodes CASSFDWVSGANVLTF.